The T cell receptor beta chain under discussion was sequenced for a study of tumor-infiltrating lymphocytes in primary liver carcinoma. The CDR3 has 11 amino acids. V gave up 6 bases and J gave up 3 bases, with 6 bases separating them. This clonotype has at least ten counts. The authors made TCR beta cDNA from 500 to 600 ng total RNA with a constant-region primer. Nested multiplex PCR, run for three rounds with slightly modified ARM-PCR, yielded TCR beta libraries. TRBV1-TRBV30 forward primers paired with a C-beta reverse primer were used in the first two PCR rounds, which ran roughly 11 cycles each. TCRdb reprocessed the multiplex PCR reads with MiXCR, giving one entry per CDR3 protein. The sample carries 310,000 or so distinct CDR3 sequences, approximately 54% recorded once. Both blood RNA, taken from unsorted whole blood, and germline DNA were extracted.

The gene calls are TRBV12-3 or TRBV12-4 and TRBJ2-7; no definite D call. The sequenced sample was peripheral blood. This clonotype was obtained from a woman aged 25 to 39 with primary liver carcinoma and hepatitis B virus infection. CDR3 protein: CASSSYYEQYF. CDR3 nucleotide sequence: TGTGCCAGCAGCTCCTACTACGAGCAGTACTTC.